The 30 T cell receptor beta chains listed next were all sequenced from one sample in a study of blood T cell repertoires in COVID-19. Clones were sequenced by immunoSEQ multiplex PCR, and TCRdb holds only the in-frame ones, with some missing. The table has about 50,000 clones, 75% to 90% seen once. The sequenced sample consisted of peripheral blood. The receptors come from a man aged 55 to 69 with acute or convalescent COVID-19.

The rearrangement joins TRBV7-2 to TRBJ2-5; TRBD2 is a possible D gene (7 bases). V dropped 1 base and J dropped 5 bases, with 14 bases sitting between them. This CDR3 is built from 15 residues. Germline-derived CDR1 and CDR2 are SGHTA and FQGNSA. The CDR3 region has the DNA TGTGCCAGCAGCTTAGTGGGGGGGCGCGGGGAGACCCAGTACTTC. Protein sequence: CASSLVGGRGETQYF.

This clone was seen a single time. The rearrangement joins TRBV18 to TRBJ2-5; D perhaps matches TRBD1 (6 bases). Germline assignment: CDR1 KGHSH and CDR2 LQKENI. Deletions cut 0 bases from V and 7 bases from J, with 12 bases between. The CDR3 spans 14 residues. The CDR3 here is CASSPPFDRLTQYF. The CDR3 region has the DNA TGTGCCAGCTCACCACCTTTTGACAGGTTGACCCAGTACTTC. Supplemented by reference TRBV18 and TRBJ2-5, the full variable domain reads NAGVMQNPRHLVRRRGQEARLRCSPMKGHSHVYWYRQLPEEGLKFMVYLQKENIIDESGMPKERFSAEFPKEGPSILRIQQVVRGDSAAYFCASSPPFDRLTQYFGPGTRLLVL.

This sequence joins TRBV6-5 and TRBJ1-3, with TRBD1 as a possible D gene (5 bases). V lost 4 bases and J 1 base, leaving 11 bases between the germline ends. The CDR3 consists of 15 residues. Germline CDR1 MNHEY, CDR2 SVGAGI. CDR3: CASSFPQVSGNTIYF. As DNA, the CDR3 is TGTGCCAGCAGTTTCCCACAGGTTTCTGGAAACACCATATATTTT.

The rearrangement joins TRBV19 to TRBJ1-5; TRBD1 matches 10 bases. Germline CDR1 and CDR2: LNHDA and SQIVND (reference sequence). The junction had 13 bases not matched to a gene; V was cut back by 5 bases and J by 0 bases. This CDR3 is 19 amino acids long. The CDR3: CASSLRDRGRLYSNQPQHF. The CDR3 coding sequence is TGTGCCAGTAGTCTCCGGGACAGGGGACGATTGTATAGCAATCAGCCCCAGCATTTT.

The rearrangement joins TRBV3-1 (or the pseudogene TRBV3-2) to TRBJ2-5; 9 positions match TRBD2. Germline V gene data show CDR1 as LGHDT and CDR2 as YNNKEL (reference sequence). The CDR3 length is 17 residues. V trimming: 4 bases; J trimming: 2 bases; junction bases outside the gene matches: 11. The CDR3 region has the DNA TGTGCCAGCAGCCGGGGGGTTCTAGCGGGACAACAAGAGACCCAGTACTTC. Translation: CASSRGVLAGQQETQYF.

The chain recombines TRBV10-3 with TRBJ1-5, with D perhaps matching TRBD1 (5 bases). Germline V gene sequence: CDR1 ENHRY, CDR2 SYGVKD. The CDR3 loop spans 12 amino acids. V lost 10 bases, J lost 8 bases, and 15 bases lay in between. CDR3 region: CATSGATEPQHF. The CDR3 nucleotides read TGTGCCACCTCTGGGGCCACAGAGCCCCAGCATTTT.

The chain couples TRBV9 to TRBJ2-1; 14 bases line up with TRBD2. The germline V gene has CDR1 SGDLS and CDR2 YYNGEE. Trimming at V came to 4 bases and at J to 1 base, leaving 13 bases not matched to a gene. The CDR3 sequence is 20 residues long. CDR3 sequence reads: CASSPRLAGGPKGSYNEQFF. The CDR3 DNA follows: TGTGCCAGCAGCCCTCGACTAGCGGGAGGGCCCAAAGGTTCCTACAATGAGCAGTTCTTC.

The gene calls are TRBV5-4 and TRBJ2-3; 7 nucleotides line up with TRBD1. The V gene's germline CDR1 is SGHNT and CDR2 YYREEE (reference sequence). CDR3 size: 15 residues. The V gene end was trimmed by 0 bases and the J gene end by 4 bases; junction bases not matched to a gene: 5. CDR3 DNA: TGTGCCAGCAGCTTGGAGGGGGCTGGGTCAGATACGCAGTATTTT. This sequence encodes CASSLEGAGSDTQYF.

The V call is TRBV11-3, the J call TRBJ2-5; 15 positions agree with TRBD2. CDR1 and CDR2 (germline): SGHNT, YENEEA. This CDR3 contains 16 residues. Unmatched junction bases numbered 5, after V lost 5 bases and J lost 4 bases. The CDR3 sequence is CASSPGLAGGGETQYF. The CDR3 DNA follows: TGTGCCAGCAGCCCGGGACTAGCGGGAGGAGGAGAGACCCAGTACTTC.

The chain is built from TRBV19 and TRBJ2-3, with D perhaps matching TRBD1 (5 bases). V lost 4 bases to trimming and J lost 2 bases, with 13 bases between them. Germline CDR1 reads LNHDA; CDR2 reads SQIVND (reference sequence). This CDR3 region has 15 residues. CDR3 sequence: CASSNAQGNTDTQYF. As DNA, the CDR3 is TGTGCCAGTAGTAATGCGCAGGGTAACACAGATACGCAGTATTTT.

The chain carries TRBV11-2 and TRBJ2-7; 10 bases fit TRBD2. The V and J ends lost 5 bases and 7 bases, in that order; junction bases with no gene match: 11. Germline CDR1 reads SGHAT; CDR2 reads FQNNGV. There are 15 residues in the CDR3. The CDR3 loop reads CASSVASGSLREQYF. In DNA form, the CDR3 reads TGTGCCAGCAGCGTTGCTAGCGGGAGCCTACGGGAGCAGTACTTC.

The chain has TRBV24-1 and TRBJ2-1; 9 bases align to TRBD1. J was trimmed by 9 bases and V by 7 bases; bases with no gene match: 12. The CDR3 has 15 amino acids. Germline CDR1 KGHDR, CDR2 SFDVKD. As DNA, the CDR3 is TGTGCCACCAGCGACCCGGGACAGGGTGATGGTGAGCAGTTCTTC. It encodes CATSDPGQGDGEQFF.

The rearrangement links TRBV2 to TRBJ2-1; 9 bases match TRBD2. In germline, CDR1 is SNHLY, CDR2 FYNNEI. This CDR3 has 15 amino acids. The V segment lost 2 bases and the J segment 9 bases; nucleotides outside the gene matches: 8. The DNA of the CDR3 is TGTGCCAGCAGTGAAACCTTAGCGGGAGAGACTGAGCAGTTCTTC. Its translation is CASSETLAGETEQFF.

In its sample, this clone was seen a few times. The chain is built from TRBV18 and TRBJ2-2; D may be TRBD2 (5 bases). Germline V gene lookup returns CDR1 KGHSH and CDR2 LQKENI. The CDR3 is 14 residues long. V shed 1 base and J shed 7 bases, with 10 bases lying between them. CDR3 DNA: TGTGCCAGCTCACCACGGACCGAGGGCGGGGAGCTGTTTTTT. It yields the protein CASSPRTEGGELFF.

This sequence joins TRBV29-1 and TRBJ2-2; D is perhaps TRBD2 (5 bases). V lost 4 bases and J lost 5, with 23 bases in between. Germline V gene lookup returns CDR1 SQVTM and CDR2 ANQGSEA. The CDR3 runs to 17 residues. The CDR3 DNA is TGCAGCGTTGGGGCGGGCCGAGGTCGGGGTCGAACCGGGGAGCTGTTTTTT. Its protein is CSVGAGRGRGRTGELFF.

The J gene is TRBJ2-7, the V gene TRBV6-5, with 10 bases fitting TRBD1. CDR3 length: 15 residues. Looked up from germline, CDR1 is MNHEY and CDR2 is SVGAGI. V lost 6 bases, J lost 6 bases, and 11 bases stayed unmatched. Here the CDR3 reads CASRTQDRGIGEQYF. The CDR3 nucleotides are TGTGCCAGCAGAACCCAGGACAGGGGGATAGGCGAGCAGTACTTC.

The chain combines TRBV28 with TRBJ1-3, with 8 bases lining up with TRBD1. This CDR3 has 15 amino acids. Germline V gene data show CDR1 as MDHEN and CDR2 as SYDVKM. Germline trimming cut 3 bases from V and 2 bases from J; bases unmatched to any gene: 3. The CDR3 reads CASSFWTGTGNTIYF. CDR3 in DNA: TGTGCCAGCAGTTTCTGGACAGGGACTGGAAACACCATATATTTT.

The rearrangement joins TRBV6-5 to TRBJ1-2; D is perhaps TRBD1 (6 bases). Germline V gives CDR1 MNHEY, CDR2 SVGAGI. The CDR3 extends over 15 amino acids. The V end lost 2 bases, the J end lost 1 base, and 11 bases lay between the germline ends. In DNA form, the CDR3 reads TGTGCCAGCAGTTACCATGCAGGGGATAACTATGGCTACACCTTC. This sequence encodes CASSYHAGDNYGYTF.

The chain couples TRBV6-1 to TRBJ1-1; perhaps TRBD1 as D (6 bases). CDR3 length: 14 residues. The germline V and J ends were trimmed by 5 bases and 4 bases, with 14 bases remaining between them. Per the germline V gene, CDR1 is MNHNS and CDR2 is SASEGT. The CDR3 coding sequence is TGTGCCAGCAGTCCACAGGGAGGGCCCACTGAAGCTTTCTTT. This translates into CASSPQGGPTEAFF.

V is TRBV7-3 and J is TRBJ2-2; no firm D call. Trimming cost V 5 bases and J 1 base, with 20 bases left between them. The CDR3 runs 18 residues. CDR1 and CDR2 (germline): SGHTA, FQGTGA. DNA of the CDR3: TGTGCCAGCAGCCCATCCAACGGGTGGAAGGAGAACACCGGGGAGCTGTTTTTT. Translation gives CASSPSNGWKENTGELFF.

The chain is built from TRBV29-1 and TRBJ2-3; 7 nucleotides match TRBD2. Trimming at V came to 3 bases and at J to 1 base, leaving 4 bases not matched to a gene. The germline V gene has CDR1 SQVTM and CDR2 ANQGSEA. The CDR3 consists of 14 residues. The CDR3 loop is CSVEGGRGTDTQYF. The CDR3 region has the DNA TGCAGCGTTGAGGGTGGGAGGGGCACAGATACGCAGTATTTT.

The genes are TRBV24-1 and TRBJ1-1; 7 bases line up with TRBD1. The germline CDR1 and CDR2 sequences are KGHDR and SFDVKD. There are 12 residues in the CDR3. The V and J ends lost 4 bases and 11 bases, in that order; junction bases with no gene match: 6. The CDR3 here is CATSDPGQAAFF. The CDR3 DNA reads TGTGCCACCAGTGACCCCGGACAGGCGGCTTTCTTT.

The CDR3 sequence is CASRDRDYSNQPQHF. The CDR3 DNA reads TGTGCCAGTAGGGACAGGGACTATAGCAATCAGCCCCAGCATTTT. The chain combines TRBV19 with TRBJ1-5, with 8 positions matching TRBD1. In germline, CDR1 is LNHDA, CDR2 SQIVND (reference sequence). The V segment lost 6 bases and the J segment 0 bases; nucleotides outside the gene matches: 4. The CDR3 contains 15 residues.

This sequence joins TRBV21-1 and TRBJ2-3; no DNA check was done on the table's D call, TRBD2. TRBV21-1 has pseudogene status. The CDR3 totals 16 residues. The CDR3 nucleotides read TGTGCCAGCAGCAACCGTGGACTAGCGGTCACAGATACGCAGTATTTT. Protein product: CASSNRGLAVTDTQYF.

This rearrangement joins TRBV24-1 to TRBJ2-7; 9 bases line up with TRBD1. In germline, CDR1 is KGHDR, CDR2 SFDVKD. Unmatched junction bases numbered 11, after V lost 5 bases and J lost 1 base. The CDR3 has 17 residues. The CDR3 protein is CATSATPGQGFSYEQYF. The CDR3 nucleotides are TGTGCCACCAGTGCTACTCCGGGACAGGGATTTTCCTACGAGCAGTACTTC.

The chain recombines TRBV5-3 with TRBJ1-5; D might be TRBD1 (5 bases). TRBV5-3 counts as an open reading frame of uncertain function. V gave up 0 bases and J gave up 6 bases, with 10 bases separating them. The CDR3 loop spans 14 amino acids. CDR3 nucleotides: TGTGCCAGAAGCTTGGATCAGGGAGGTCAGCCCCAGCATTTT. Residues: CARSLDQGGQPQHF.

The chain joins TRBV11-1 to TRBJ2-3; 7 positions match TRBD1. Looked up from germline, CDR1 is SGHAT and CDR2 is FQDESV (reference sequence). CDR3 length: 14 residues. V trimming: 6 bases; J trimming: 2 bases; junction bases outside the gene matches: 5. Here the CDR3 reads CASRPGTATDTQYF. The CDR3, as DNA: TGTGCCAGCAGACCCGGGACAGCCACAGATACGCAGTATTTT.

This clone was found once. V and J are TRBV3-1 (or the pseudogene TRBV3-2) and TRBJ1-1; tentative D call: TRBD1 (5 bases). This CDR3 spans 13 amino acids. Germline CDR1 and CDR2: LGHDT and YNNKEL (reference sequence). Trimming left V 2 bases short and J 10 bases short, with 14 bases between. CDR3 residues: CASSQTPGGGAFF. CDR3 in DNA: TGTGCCAGCAGCCAAACTCCGGGGGGGGGAGCTTTCTTT.

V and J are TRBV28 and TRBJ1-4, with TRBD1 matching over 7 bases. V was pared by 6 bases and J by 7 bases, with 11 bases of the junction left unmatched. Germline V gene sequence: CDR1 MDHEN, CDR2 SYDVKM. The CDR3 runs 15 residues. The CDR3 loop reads CASRTTGLEGEKLFF. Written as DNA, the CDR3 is TGTGCCAGCAGGACGACAGGGTTGGAAGGTGAAAAACTGTTTTTT.

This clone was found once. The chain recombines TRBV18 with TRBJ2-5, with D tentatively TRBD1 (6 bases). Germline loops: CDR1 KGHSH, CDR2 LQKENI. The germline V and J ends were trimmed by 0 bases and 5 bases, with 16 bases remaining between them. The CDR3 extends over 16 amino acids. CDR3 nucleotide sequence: TGTGCCAGCTCACCACCGGGCTCAACTAGGGGGGAGACCCAGTACTTC. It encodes CASSPPGSTRGETQYF.